One and the same sample provided the 16 T cell receptor beta chains below, sequenced in a study of blood T cell repertoires in COVID-19 (dated by TCRdb to 2018 to 2021). The library came from the immunoSEQ multiplex PCR assay. In its TCRdb copy, this immuneACCESS table keeps in-frame sequences only and misses some clones. Where compared with another copy, unresolved V genes explain less than half of these, and the others have no known cause. In this sample the table shows 180,000 or so clones, about four fifths of which occur a single time. 11% of the sample rests with the top ten. Sequencing used PBMCs or T cells enriched from blood (not recorded which). The receptors shown here come from a man between 45 and 60 years old who had recovered from COVID-19.

The gene calls are TRBV27 and TRBJ2-5; TRBD2 is a possible D gene (6 bases). CDR3 length equals 14 residues. Germline V gives CDR1 MNHEY, CDR2 SMNVEV (reference sequence). V lost 3 bases, J lost 2 bases, and 10 bases lay in between. As DNA, the CDR3 is TGTGCCAGCAGTTTTTGGGCGGGGCAAGAGACCCAGTACTTC. Amino acids: CASSFWAGQETQYF.

The chain joins TRBV5-4 to TRBJ1-2; 7 bases are a match to TRBD1. Germline CDR1 and CDR2: SGHNT and YYREEE (reference sequence). The CDR3 is 13 residues long. J was trimmed by 8 bases and V by 1 base; bases with no gene match: 5. The CDR3 bases are TGTGCCAGCAGCTTGCGGCAGGGGGACGGCTACACCTTC. It specifies CASSLRQGDGYTF. Complete variable domain (other parts from reference TRBV5-4 and TRBJ1-2): ETGVTQSPTHLIKTRGQQVTLRCSSQSGHNTVSWYQQALGQGPQFIFQYYREEENGRGNFPPRFSGLQFPNYSSELNVNALELDDSALYLCASSLRQGDGYTFGSGTRLTVV.

The gene calls are TRBV5-1 and TRBJ2-5; 7 positions match TRBD1. J was trimmed by 1 base and V by 3 bases; bases with no gene match: 6. This CDR3 has 15 amino acids. Germline V gene sequence: CDR1 SGHRS, CDR2 YFSETQ. The CDR3 DNA reads as TGCGCCAGCAGCTACAGGACAGGTAGCCAAGAGACCCAGTACTTC. Amino acids: CASSYRTGSQETQYF.

This clone was found a few times. Here the CDR3 reads CASSLAGSAQGRETQYF. The CDR3 DNA reads TGTGCCAGCAGCTTAGCAGGTTCGGCCCAAGGAAGGGAGACCCAGTACTTC. The gene calls are TRBV11-2 and TRBJ2-5, with unresolved D. This CDR3 is 17 amino acids long. The germline V gene has CDR1 SGHAT and CDR2 FQNNGV. Trimming removed 1 base from V and 5 bases from J, with 20 bases in between.

The chain couples TRBV2 to TRBJ2-3, with 8 bases identical to TRBD1. The CDR3 contains 17 residues. Germline V CDR1 and CDR2: SNHLY, FYNNEI. Unmatched junction bases numbered 11, after V lost 5 bases and J lost 1 base. DNA for the CDR3: TGTGCCAGCAGTCCACAGGCGACAGGGGTCGGCACAGATACGCAGTATTTT. Protein sequence: CASSPQATGVGTDTQYF.

The chain couples TRBV19 to TRBJ1-6; D gene ambiguous. Germline lookup yields CDR1 LNHDA and CDR2 SQIVND (reference sequence). The CDR3 runs to 15 residues. Trimming left V 3 bases short and J 7 bases short, with 13 bases between. The CDR3: CASSIGRTPNSPLHF. CDR3 DNA: TGTGCCAGTAGTATTGGGAGGACCCCGAATTCACCCCTCCACTTT.

The chain combines TRBV2 with TRBJ1-2; tentative D call: TRBD1 (5 bases). Trimming left V 0 bases short and J 4 bases short, with 18 bases between. CDR3 length: 17 residues. The germline gives CDR1 SNHLY, CDR2 FYNNEI. DNA of the CDR3: TGTGCCAGCAGTGAAGCGCTTCTGGCAGGGCCTGGCTATGGCTACACCTTC. As protein: CASSEALLAGPGYGYTF. Complete variable domain (other parts from reference TRBV2 and TRBJ1-2): EPEVTQTPSHQVTQMGQEVILRCVPISNHLYFYWYRQILGQKVEFLVSFYNNEISEKSEIFDDQFSVERPDGSNFTLKIRSTKLEDSAMYFCASSEALLAGPGYGYTFGSGTRLTVV.

This chain links TRBV5-1 with TRBJ2-3; TRBD2 agrees at 10 bases. V shed 3 bases, J shed 0 bases, and the junction held 10 bases outside the gene matches. This CDR3 is built from 18 residues. Looked up from germline, CDR1 is SGHRS and CDR2 is YFSETQ. In DNA form, the CDR3 reads TGCGCCAGCAGCTCCAAAGCGGGAGGGCCCTTGAGCACAGATACGCAGTATTTT. The encoded protein is CASSSKAGGPLSTDTQYF.

V is TRBV20-1 and J is TRBJ2-1; no clear D. CDR1 and CDR2 from the germline V gene are DFQATT and SNEGSKA (reference sequence). V dropped 1 base and J dropped 12 bases, with 7 bases sitting between them. The CDR3 extends over 10 amino acids. This CDR3 reads CSARVSGQFF. CDR3 nucleotides: TGCAGTGCTAGAGTCTCGGGGCAGTTCTTC.

This chain joins TRBV19 and TRBJ2-2; TRBD1 matches at 8 bases. The CDR3 has 15 residues. The germline CDR1 and CDR2 sequences are LNHDA and SQIVND (reference sequence). V shed 9 bases, J shed 3 bases, and the junction held 9 bases outside the gene matches. CDR3 coding DNA: TGTGCCAGCTTAGGACAGGGAGGCGACACCGGGGAGCTGTTTTTT. Its translation is CASLGQGGDTGELFF.

V gene TRBV7-3 combines with J gene TRBJ2-2, with 8 positions matching TRBD1. Germline assignment: CDR1 SGHTA and CDR2 FQGTGA. The V and J ends lost 2 bases and 7 bases, in that order; junction bases with no gene match: 3. CDR3 length: 14 residues. CDR3: CASSLQGAGGELFF. CDR3 in DNA: TGTGCCAGCAGCTTACAGGGGGCGGGCGGGGAGCTGTTTTTT.

The chain carries TRBV7-8 and TRBJ2-1; possibly TRBD2 for D (6 bases). Trimming removed 1 base from V and 0 bases from J, with 7 bases in between. Germline CDR1 SGHVS, CDR2 FQNEAQ. CDR3 size: 15 residues. The chain's CDR3 is CASSLVGSSYNEQFF. CDR3 DNA sequence: TGTGCCAGCAGCTTAGTCGGGAGCTCCTACAATGAGCAGTTCTTC.

The V and J genes are TRBV14 and TRBJ1-1; 8 bases fit TRBD1. The CDR3 covers 15 residues. V dropped 4 bases and J dropped 0; count of bases not matched to a gene: 4. Per germline, CDR1 SGHDN and CDR2 FVKESK. DNA of the CDR3: TGTGCCAGCAGCCGGGACAGGCTTATGAACACTGAAGCTTTCTTT. Its translation: CASSRDRLMNTEAFF.

The gene calls are TRBV5-8 and TRBJ1-3; a possible D gene is TRBD1 (5 bases). Trimming took off 4 bases at V and 0 bases at J, with 11 bases between the two ends. Germline CDR1 is SGHTS and CDR2 is YDEGEE. This CDR3 comprises 15 residues. The CDR3 coding sequence is TGTGCCAGCAGCCCCCGACAGTCCTCTGGAAACACCATATATTTT. Amino acid sequence: CASSPRQSSGNTIYF.

Only one count was recorded for this clone. The rearrangement uses TRBV29-1 and TRBJ2-5; D is perhaps TRBD1 (6 bases). The CDR3 has 13 residues. V was cut by 4 bases and J by 2 bases, with 11 bases left in between. Germline CDR1 reads SQVTM; CDR2 reads ANQGSEA. CDR3 nucleotide sequence: TGCAGCGTTGCTTGGGGGCTGCAAGAGACCCAGTACTTC. This sequence encodes CSVAWGLQETQYF.

The rearrangement joins TRBV29-1 to TRBJ2-1, with 8 bases fitting TRBD1. V dropped 7 bases and J dropped 11; count of bases not matched to a gene: 16. The CDR3 has 14 residues. Germline CDR1 reads SQVTM; CDR2 reads ANQGSEA. CDR3 protein: CSAVGAGGEVKQFF. Here the CDR3 DNA reads TGCAGCGCTGTGGGGGCAGGGGGCGAAGTGAAGCAGTTCTTC.